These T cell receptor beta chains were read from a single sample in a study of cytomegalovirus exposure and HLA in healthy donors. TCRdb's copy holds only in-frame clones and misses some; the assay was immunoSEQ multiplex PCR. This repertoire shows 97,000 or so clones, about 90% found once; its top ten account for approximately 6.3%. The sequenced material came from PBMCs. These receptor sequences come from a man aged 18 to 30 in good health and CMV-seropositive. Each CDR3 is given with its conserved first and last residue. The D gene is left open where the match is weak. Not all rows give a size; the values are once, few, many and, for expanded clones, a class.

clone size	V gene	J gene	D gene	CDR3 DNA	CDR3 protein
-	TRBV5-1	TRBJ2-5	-	TGCGCCAGCAGCTCTCAGGGCCAGCAAGAGACCCAGTACTTC	CASSSQGQQETQYF
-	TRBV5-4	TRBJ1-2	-	TGTGCCAGCAACCCTGGGGGGTGGACGGGAGGATATGATGGCTACACCTTC	CASNPGGWTGGYDGYTF
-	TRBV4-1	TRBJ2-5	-	TGCGCCAGCAGCCAACCCCCGCAAACTAGAAGAAGAGTGACCCAGTACTTC	CASSQPPQTRRRVTQYF
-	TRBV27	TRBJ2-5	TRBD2	TGTGCCAGCAGTTTAATCGGTAGCGGGGGACATGCGACCCAGTACTTC	CASSLIGSGGHATQYF
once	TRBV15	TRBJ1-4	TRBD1	TGTGCCACCAGCAGACCCAGACAGGGAACGTACCTAGAAAAACTGTTTTTT	CATSRPRQGTYLEKLFF
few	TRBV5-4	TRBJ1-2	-	TGTGCCAGCAGCCAAACACAGGGAAGGGGGAACACCTTC	CASSQTQGRGNTF
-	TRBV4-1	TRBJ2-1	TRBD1	TGCGCCAGCAGCCAAGATCCGGGACAGGGTTTCAATGAGCAGTTCTTC	CASSQDPGQGFNEQFF
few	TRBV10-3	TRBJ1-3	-	TGTGCCATCAGTGGCGATCGGGGAACATCTGGAAACACCATATATTTT	CAISGDRGTSGNTIYF
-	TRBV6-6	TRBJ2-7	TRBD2	TGTGCCAGCAGTTACTCGCCTAGCGGTAACTACGAGCAGTACTTC	CASSYSPSGNYEQYF
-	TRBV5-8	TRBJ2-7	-	TGTGCCAGCAGCCAGGGGACCTCCTACGAGCAGTACTTC	CASSQGTSYEQYF
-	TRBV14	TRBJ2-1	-	TGTGCCAGCAGCCAAGTTGGAGAGAATGAGCAGTTCTTC	CASSQVGENEQFF
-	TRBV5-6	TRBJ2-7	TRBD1	TGTGCCAGCAGCTCCCCCGGGACAGGGTCCTCCTACGAGCAGTACTTC	CASSSPGTGSSYEQYF
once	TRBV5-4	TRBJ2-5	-	TGTGCCAGCAGTCACCCCTCCGGCGGAGAAGAGACCCAGTACTTC	CASSHPSGGEETQYF
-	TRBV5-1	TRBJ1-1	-	TGCGCCAGCAGCCCCCGAGAGGGTGGGAACACTGAAGCTTTCTTT	CASSPREGGNTEAFF
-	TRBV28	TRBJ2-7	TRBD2	TGTGCCAGCAGAAAAAGACTAGCGGGAGGGGCCTACGAGCAGTACTTC	CASRKRLAGGAYEQYF
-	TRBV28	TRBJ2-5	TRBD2	TGTGCCAGCAGTTCACAAATAGCGGGAGGTAACCAAGAGACCCAGTACTTC	CASSSQIAGGNQETQYF
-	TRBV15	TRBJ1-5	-	TGTGCCACCAGCAGATCGGGTCCGGGGAATCAGCCCCAGCATTTT	CATSRSGPGNQPQHF
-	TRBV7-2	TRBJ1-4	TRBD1	TGTGCCAGCAGCTTAATAGCGACAGGGGGAGAGGAAAAACTGTTTTTT	CASSLIATGGEEKLFF
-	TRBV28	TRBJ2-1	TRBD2	TGTGCCAGCAGTTTTGGCCCCGGGACTAGAGGGGTTGAGCAGTTCTTC	CASSFGPGTRGVEQFF
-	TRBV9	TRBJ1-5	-	TGTGCCAGCAGCACAACAGACAATCAGCCCCAGCATTTT	CASSTTDNQPQHF
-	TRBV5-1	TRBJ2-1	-	TGCGCCAGCAGCTCTGTCGGGGAGGTACGCAATGAGCAGTTCTTC	CASSSVGEVRNEQFF
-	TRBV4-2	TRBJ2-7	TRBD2	TGTGCCAGCAGCCAAGACCCGGGACTAGCCTACTACGAGCAGTACTTC	CASSQDPGLAYYEQYF
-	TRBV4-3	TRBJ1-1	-	TGCGCCAGCAGCCAAGCTTTGGGGTGGGGAGACACTGAAGCTTTCTTT	CASSQALGWGDTEAFF
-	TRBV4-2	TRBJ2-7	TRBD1	TGTGCCAGCAGCTTAGACAGGGGGCAATACGAGCAGTACTTC	CASSLDRGQYEQYF
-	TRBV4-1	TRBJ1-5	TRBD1	TGCGCCAGCAGCCAGATGGGAGGACAGGGGGGTCATCAGCCCCAGCATTTT	CASSQMGGQGGHQPQHF
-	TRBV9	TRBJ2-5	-	TGTGCCAGCAGCTTCGAGGGTCACGAGACCCAGTACTTC	CASSFEGHETQYF
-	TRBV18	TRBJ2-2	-	TGTGCCAGCTCATTCTTGGGGAGTGAGACCGGGGAGCTGTTTTTT	CASSFLGSETGELFF
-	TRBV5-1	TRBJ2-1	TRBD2	TGCGCCAGCAGCTCGACTAGCGGGGGTGTCGATGAGCAGTTCTTC	CASSSTSGGVDEQFF
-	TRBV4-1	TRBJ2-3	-	TGCGCCAGCAGCCCGGGGCCGGGGAGGAATATAATAGCGCAGTATTTT	CASSPGPGRNIIAQYF